The rows below give T cell receptor beta chains drawn from one sample of a study of OX40 agonist ivuxolimab in advanced cancers. TCRdb's copy holds only in-frame clones and misses some; the assay was immunoSEQ multiplex PCR. The table shows 65,000 to 85,000 clones, with roughly 85% occurring only once. The specimen was CD4+ or CD8+ T cells sorted from blood, collected in a trial of the OX40 agonist ivuxolimab. These receptors all come from an adult with an advanced solid tumor such as melanoma, head and neck, liver or kidney cancer. CDR3s include the opening cysteine and the closing phenylalanine or tryptophan. Each record gives: J gene, clone size, D gene, V gene, CDR3 length, CDR3 DNA, CDR3 protein. The D gene is left open where the match is weak. Part of the rows lack a size; the others show once, few, many or a class for expanded clones.

TRBJ2-7,-,TRBD2,TRBV13,13,TGTGCCACTAGACTAGCGAGGTCCTACGAGCAGTACTTC,CATRLARSYEQYF
TRBJ1-3,-,-,TRBV18,14,TGTGCCAGCTCACCGAGGAGCTCTGGAAACACCATATATTTT,CASSPRSSGNTIYF
TRBJ2-7,-,-,TRBV12-1,15,TGTGCCAGCAGCTTTGCGCCTGACAGCTCCTACGAGCAGTACTTC,CASSFAPDSSYEQYF
TRBJ2-5,-,-,TRBV29-1,11,TGCAGCGTAAGACGGGAGGAGACCCAGTACTTC,CSVRREETQYF
TRBJ2-3,-,-,TRBV30,14,TGTGCCTGGAGTGTAGGGGGGGGGACAGATACGCAGTATTTT,CAWSVGGGTDTQYF
TRBJ1-2,-,-,TRBV5-1,12,TGCGCCAGCAGCTTGGAAGGTTTGGGCTACACCTTC,CASSLEGLGYTF
TRBJ2-2,-,-,TRBV11-2,14,TGTGCCAGCGGTAACAGCCCGAACACCGGGGAGCTGTTTTTT,CASGNSPNTGELFF
TRBJ1-6,-,TRBD1,TRBV5-4,16,TGTGCCAGCACCCGGACAGGGGGGCGAGTAGATTCACCCCTCCACTTT,CASTRTGGRVDSPLHF
TRBJ2-5,-,-,TRBV5-5,13,TGTGCCAGCAGCTTGGTGTTACAAGAGACCCAGTACTTC,CASSLVLQETQYF
TRBJ1-2,-,-,TRBV2,16,TGTGCCAGCAGTCGTATTCGAGGGGAGTTGGTGCACGGCTACACCTTC,CASSRIRGELVHGYTF
TRBJ1-2,-,TRBD1,TRBV4-1,16,TGCGCCAGCAGCCAAGACTCTGGACAGGCCAGTCGCCTAAACGCCTTC,CASSQDSGQASRLNAF
TRBJ2-3,few,-,TRBV7-5,16,TGTGTCAGAAGCTTATCTGACCTCCGTTGCACAGATACGCAGTATTTT,CVRSLSDLRCTDTQYF
TRBJ2-7,-,-,TRBV6-1,11,TGTGCCAGCAGATATAATTACGAGCAGTACTTC,CASRYNYEQYF
TRBJ1-4,-,-,TRBV4-3,18,TGCGCCAGCAGCCAAGATCGGAGCAGGGCTACAACTAATGAAAAACTGTTTTTT,CASSQDRSRATTNEKLFF
TRBJ1-2,-,-,TRBV6-5,14,TGTGCCAGCAAAACCCAATCGTCGAGATATGGCTACACCTTC,CASKTQSSRYGYTF
TRBJ2-5,-,TRBD1,TRBV10-1,14,TGCGCCAGCTCACAGGGGGCAGGGAAAGAGACCCAGTACTTC,CASSQGAGKETQYF
TRBJ2-5,-,-,TRBV7-9,14,TGTGCCAGCAGCGGTGGGGGGAGTGGTGAGACCCAGTACTTC,CASSGGGSGETQYF
TRBJ1-1,-,TRBD1,TRBV5-8,13,TGTGCCAGTGGACAGGGGGCGCGAACTGAAGCTTTCTTT,CASGQGARTEAFF
TRBJ2-3,-,TRBD2,TRBV19,17,TGTGCCAGTAGTACAGGGTTTAGCGGGGATGGGGCAGATACGCAGTATTTT,CASSTGFSGDGADTQYF
TRBJ1-2,once,-,TRBV20-1,10,TGCAGTGCTCGGGGCTATGGCTACACCTTC,CSARGYGYTF
TRBJ2-1,-,-,TRBV9,13,TGTGCCAGCAGCGTAGCGACTTTCAATGAGCAGTTCTTC,CASSVATFNEQFF
TRBJ1-1,-,-,TRBV13,14,TGTGCCAGCCGTACCGGGCCGACTAACACTGAAGCTTTCTTT,CASRTGPTNTEAFF
TRBJ2-1,-,-,TRBV6-5,13,TGTGCCAGCAGTAAAAGGACCCGCAATGAGCAGTTCTTC,CASSKRTRNEQFF
TRBJ1-6,few,-,TRBV30,12,TGTGCCTGGAGTGGATCAGGGGTAGCCCTCCACTTT,CAWSGSGVALHF
TRBJ1-3,-,-,TRBV2,12,TGTGCCAGCAGTGAGGAAGGAAACACCATATATTTT,CASSEEGNTIYF
TRBJ1-2,-,TRBD1,TRBV28,12,TGTGCCAGCAGTGAACGACAGGGTGGCTACACCTTC,CASSERQGGYTF
TRBJ1-2,-,-,TRBV5-1,13,TGCGCCAGCAGCCTCACAGGGACCTATGGCTACACCTTC,CASSLTGTYGYTF
TRBJ1-5,-,-,TRBV7-2,15,TGTGCCAGCAGCTTAGATGGACACTTCAATCAGCCCCAGCATTTT,CASSLDGHFNQPQHF
TRBJ2-7,-,TRBD1,TRBV19,15,TGTGCCAGTAGTATGGGGACAGGGGGTTCCTACGAGCAGTACTTC,CASSMGTGGSYEQYF
TRBJ1-4,-,-,TRBV5-3,16,TGTGCCAGACACGTTTCGCGAAACGAGTTTAATGAAAAACTGTTTTTT,CARHVSRNEFNEKLFF
TRBJ2-6,-,-,TRBV7-2,16,TGTGCCAGCAGCTTAGTAGGGACGGGGGGGGCCAACGTCCTGACTTTC,CASSLVGTGGANVLTF
TRBJ2-2,once,-,TRBV9,19,TGTGCCAGCAGCGTAGCTCTCCCCGTACAGGGAGGGCACACCGGGGAGCTGTTTTTT,CASSVALPVQGGHTGELFF
TRBJ1-1,-,-,TRBV7-2,13,TGTGCCAGCAGCTTTAGAGGGAACACTGAAGCTTTCTTT,CASSFRGNTEAFF
TRBJ2-7,-,-,TRBV15,15,TGTGCCACCAGCAGAGACGGCGGTGCCGGTGGGGAGCAGTACTTC,CATSRDGGAGGEQYF
TRBJ2-7,-,-,TRBV21-1,18,TGTGCCAGCCCCCCCCGGCTAGCGGGAGGGAGGTTGGCCTACGAGCAGTACTTC,CASPPRLAGGRLAYEQYF
TRBJ2-1,once,TRBD2,TRBV2,15,TGTGCCAGCAGCGGGAGGAGCAATCCCTACAATGAGCAGTTCTTC,CASSGRSNPYNEQFF
TRBJ1-5,-,-,TRBV4-1,14,TGCGCCAGCCGCGACATAGGAAAGAATCAGCCCCAGCATTTT,CASRDIGKNQPQHF
TRBJ1-2,-,TRBD1,TRBV6-5,15,TGTGCCAGCAGTTATTCCGGGACAGGGTCGTATGGCTACACCTTC,CASSYSGTGSYGYTF
TRBJ2-3,-,-,TRBV4-3,16,TGCGCCAGCAGCCGAAAGGGGAGCGGGTTCACAGATACGCAGTATTTT,CASSRKGSGFTDTQYF
TRBJ2-5,-,TRBD2,TRBV11-2,15,TGTGCCAGCAGCACCCCGGCGGGGGGCCGGAAGACCCAGTACTTC,CASSTPAGGRKTQYF
TRBJ1-6,-,TRBD1,TRBV5-1,16,TGCGCCAGCAGCTTGGGGGACAGGCAAGTGGGCTTCACCCTCCACTTT,CASSLGDRQVGFTLHF
TRBJ1-1,-,TRBD1,TRBV7-8,15,TGTGCCAGCAGCTCCTACAGGGGGCAGAACACTGAAGCTTTCTTT,CASSSYRGQNTEAFF
TRBJ1-2,few,TRBD1,TRBV6-4,14,TGTGCCAGCAGTGACTCCACGACAGGGGGAGGCTACACCTTC,CASSDSTTGGGYTF
TRBJ1-1,-,-,TRBV29-1,13,TGCAGCGTTGAAGTGGCAAGGGACACTGAAGCTTTCTTT,CSVEVARDTEAFF